This TCR beta chain derives from a study of blood T cell repertoires in COVID-19. On the study more broadly: Cohort 3 recovered donors had two negative PCRs, clearance, or symptom resolution.

This clone was seen repeatedly, ten times or more. Cohorts were assigned according to the clinical history that participants reported. Original analysis: Cell counts per sample came from amplifying reference gene primers. Assay used: immunoSEQ multiplex PCR; TCRdb lists only in-frame clones, some missing. V and J calls and clone size follow that table, whereas D and trimming were derived from the DNA. The sample lists fewer than 200,000 clones, around 80% occurring once. CDR1 SEHNR and CDR2 FQNEAQ come from the germline V gene (reference sequence). After removal of 5 bases from V and 3 bases from J, the junction contained 19 bases not matched to a gene. This CDR3 comprises 19 residues.

The clonotype comes from a woman between 70 and 85 years old in a cohort exposed to, infected with or recovered from COVID-19 (not recorded which). The chain joins TRBV7-9 to TRBJ2-1, with 7 bases matching TRBD2. The sequencing sample was made of PBMCs or T cells enriched from blood (not recorded which). The CDR3 region has the DNA TGTGCCAGCAGCGGCCGGGACTTAAAGCGGGGCAGACTCTACAATGAGCAGTTCTTC. Encoded protein: CASSGRDLKRGRLYNEQFF.